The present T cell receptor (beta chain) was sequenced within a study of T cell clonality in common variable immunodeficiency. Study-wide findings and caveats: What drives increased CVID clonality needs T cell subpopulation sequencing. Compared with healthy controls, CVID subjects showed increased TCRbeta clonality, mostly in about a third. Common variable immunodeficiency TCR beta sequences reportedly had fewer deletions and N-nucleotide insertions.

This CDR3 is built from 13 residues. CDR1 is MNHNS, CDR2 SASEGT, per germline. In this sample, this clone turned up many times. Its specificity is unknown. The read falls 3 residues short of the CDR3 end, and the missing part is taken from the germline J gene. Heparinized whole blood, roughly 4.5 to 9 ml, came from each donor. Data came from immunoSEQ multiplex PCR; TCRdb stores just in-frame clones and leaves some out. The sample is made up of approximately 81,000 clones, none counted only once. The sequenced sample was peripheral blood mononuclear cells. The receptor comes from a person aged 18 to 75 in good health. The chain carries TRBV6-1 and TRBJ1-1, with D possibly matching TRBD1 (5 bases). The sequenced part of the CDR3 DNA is TGTGCCAGCAGTGAAAATCAGGGTCTGGGA. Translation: CASSENQGLG. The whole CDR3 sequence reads CASSENQGLGAFF.